Listed below are T cell receptor beta chains from one sample, sequenced in a study of control samples from healthy donors and cancer patients. Sequenced by immunoSEQ multiplex PCR; TCRdb stores in-frame clones only, minus some. The top ten clones hold 6.5% to 9% of a sample with some 120,000 clones, 80% to 95% of them seen once. Sequencing used blood. These receptors were taken from a woman aged 18-29 years in good health. The CDR3 runs from the conserved cysteine through the conserved F or W. A D gene is named only where the DNA matches it firmly. Rows give clone size only sometimes, using once, few, many, or a class for an expanded clone.

d_call | clone_size | j_call | v_call | cdr3_aa | cdr3_nt
TRBD1 | - | TRBJ1-1 | TRBV7-3 | CASSLYRGTEAFF | TGTGCCAGCAGCTTATACAGGGGAACTGAAGCTTTCTTT
TRBD1 | - | TRBJ1-4 | TRBV12-3/TRBV12-4 | CASSFRTGEKLFF | TGTGCCAGCAGTTTTAGGACAGGGGAAAAACTGTTTTTT
TRBD1 | - | TRBJ2-2 | TRBV7-3 | CASSRQGTGELFF | TGTGCCAGCAGTCGACAGGGAACCGGGGAGCTGTTTTTT
- | once | TRBJ2-5 | TRBV29-1 | CSVAPRAEKTQYF | TGCAGCGTAGCTCCCAGGGCGGAAAAGACCCAGTACTTC
TRBD1 | once | TRBJ2-7 | TRBV18 | CASSPSLTGSEQYF | TGTGCCAGCTCACCTTCTCTGACAGGGAGCGAGCAGTACTTC
- | - | TRBJ1-6 | TRBV21-1 | CASSKLLTKRNSPLHF | TGTGCCAGCAGCAAACTCCTGACAAAAAGAAATTCACCCCTCCACTTT
- | - | TRBJ1-1 | TRBV7-6 | CASSLASGGDTEAFF | TGTGCCAGCAGCTTAGCCTCGGGGGGGGACACTGAAGCTTTCTTT
- | - | TRBJ2-2 | TRBV13 | CASSLSTRLSYTGELFF | TGTGCCAGCAGCTTATCAACTCGTCTATCCTACACCGGGGAGCTGTTTTTT
TRBD1 | - | TRBJ1-6 | TRBV2 | CASSYAGTGYNSPLHF | TGTGCCAGCAGTTACGCCGGGACAGGGTATAATTCACCCCTCCACTTT
- | - | TRBJ1-3 | TRBV7-8 | CASSSSLGTGNTIYF | TGTGCCAGCAGCTCGAGCTTGGGCACTGGAAACACCATATATTTT
- | - | TRBJ1-3 | TRBV28 | CASSIGTRRNTIYF | TGTGCCAGCAGTATCGGGACAAGGAGAAACACCATATATTTT
TRBD2 | - | TRBJ2-7 | TRBV5-5 | CASSSSFFGTTYEQYF | TGTGCCAGCAGCTCGTCCTTCTTTGGGACTACCTACGAGCAGTACTTC
- | - | TRBJ1-3 | TRBV7-2 | CASSSTAGNTIYF | TGTGCCAGCAGCTCGACAGCTGGAAACACCATATATTTT